This T cell receptor beta chain appears in the sequencing data of a study of blood T cell repertoires in COVID-19. Profiled with immunoSEQ multiplex PCR; TCRdb holds only in-frame clones, not every one. The sample carries about 250,000 clones, around 89% recorded once. The germline gives CDR1 GTSNPN, CDR2 SVGIG (reference sequence). J was trimmed by 3 bases and V by 7 bases; bases with no gene match: 14. The CDR3 spans 15 residues. The source is a man aged 25-45 years with acute or convalescent COVID-19. What was sequenced was peripheral blood. J is TRBJ2-7 and V is TRBV30, with TRBD1 matching 8 bases. CDR3 DNA sequence: TGTGCCTTGGGACAGGACTTCGACTACTACTACGAGCAGTACTTC. This translates into CALGQDFDYYYEQYF.